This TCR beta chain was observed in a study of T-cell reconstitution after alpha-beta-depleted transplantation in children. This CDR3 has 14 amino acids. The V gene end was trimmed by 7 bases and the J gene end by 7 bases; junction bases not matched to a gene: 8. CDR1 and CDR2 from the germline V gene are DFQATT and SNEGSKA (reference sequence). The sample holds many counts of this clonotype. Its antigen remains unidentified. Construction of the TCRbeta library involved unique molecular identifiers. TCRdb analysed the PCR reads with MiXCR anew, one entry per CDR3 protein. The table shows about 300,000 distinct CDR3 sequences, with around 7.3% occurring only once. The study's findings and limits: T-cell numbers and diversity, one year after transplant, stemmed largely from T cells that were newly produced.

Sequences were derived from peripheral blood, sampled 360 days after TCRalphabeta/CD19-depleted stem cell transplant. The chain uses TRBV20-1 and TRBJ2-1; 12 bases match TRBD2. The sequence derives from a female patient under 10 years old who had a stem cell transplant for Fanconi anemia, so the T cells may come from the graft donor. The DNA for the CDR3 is TGCAGTGTGACTAGCGGGGGATGGGAGAATGAGCAGTTCTTC. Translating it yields CSVTSGGWENEQFF.